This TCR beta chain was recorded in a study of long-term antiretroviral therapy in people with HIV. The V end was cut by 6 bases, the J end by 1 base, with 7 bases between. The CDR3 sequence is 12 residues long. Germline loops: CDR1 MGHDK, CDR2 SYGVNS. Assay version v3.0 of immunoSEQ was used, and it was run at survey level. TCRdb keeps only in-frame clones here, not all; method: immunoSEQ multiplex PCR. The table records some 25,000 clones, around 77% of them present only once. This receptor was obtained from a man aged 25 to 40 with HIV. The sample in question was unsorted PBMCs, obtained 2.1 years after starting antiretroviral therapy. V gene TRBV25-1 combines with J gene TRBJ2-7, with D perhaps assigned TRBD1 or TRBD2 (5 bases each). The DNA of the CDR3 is TGTGCCAGCAGCTGGGGGTCCTACGAGCAGTACTTC. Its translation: CASSWGSYEQYF.